A single sample is the source of the 2 T cell receptor beta chains below, sequenced in a study of PD-1 blockade in classical Hodgkin lymphoma. Regarding time point: cycle 4 day 1 (C4D1), after 6 weeks of nivolumab. Exposure to brentuximab vedotin varied, and each patient had relapsed following autologous stem cell transplantation. Assay: immunoSEQ multiplex PCR; the TCRdb copy retains only in-frame clones and omits some. The table records about 90,000 clones, 90% of them present only once. The sequencing here drew on peripheral blood mononuclear cells (PBMCs), taken before the fourth cycle of nivolumab. Receptors were obtained from a human donor with classical Hodgkin lymphoma.

V usage is TRBV28 and J usage is TRBJ2-7; 7 bases are a match to TRBD1. Germline V lookup: CDR1 MDHEN, CDR2 SYDVKM. Unmatched junction bases numbered 11, after V lost 7 bases and J lost 2 bases. This CDR3 is 15 amino acids long. The CDR3 DNA reads TGTGCCAGCATAATAGGACGCCAGGGGGCCTACGAGCAGTACTTC. It is translated as CASIIGRQGAYEQYF.

V is TRBV7-9 and J is TRBJ2-5; 9 nucleotides agree with TRBD1. V gave up 1 base and J gave up 5 bases; unmatched junction bases: 5. The germline gives CDR1 SEHNR, CDR2 FQNEAQ (reference sequence). The CDR3 loop spans 15 amino acids. The CDR3 sequence: CASSLGGTGRETQYF. CDR3 bases: TGTGCCAGCAGCTTAGGGGGGACAGGGAGGGAGACCCAGTACTTC.